The 10 T cell receptor beta chains in this list originate from one sample, sequenced in a study of siplizumab effects on memory and regulatory T cells. Method: immunoSEQ multiplex PCR; TCRdb's copy keeps in-frame clones and lacks some. Of about 14,000 clones in the sample, around 49% were seen once. Kept together in coculture, the mixed lymphocyte reaction cells spent five to six days at 37°C. No antigen has been identified for these receptors. The sequenced material came from CFSE-low (dividing) CD4+ T cells sorted from an allogeneic mixed lymphocyte reaction. Receptors were obtained from a human donor in good health; the cells came from an allogeneic mixed lymphocyte reaction.

The chain carries TRBV15 and TRBJ2-2, with 8 bases identical to TRBD2. Trimming cost V 8 bases and J 7 bases; bases outside gene matches: 9. CDR3 length: 14 amino acids. Looked up from germline, CDR1 is LNHNV and CDR2 is YYDKDF (reference sequence). This CDR3 reads CATAGAGGIGELFF. CDR3 nucleotides: TGTGCCACCGCGGGTGCGGGAGGAATCGGGGAGCTGTTTTTT.

This clone was picked up a small number of times. The chain carries TRBV11-2 and TRBJ2-3, with 13 bases matching TRBD2. CDR1 is SGHAT, CDR2 FQNNGV, per germline. This CDR3 spans 16 amino acids. The V segment lost 8 bases and the J segment 3 bases; nucleotides outside the gene matches: 8. The CDR3 DNA sequence: TGTGCCAGCGGTTGGACTAGCGGGAGCGTGACAGATACGCAGTATTTT. Encoded protein: CASGWTSGSVTDTQYF.

Within the sample, this clone is medium-sized. V and J are TRBV6-5 and TRBJ1-5, with 9 bases aligning to TRBD1. V shed 5 bases and J 7 bases; nucleotides not matched to a gene: 3. This CDR3 region has 13 residues. Germline V gives CDR1 MNHEY, CDR2 SVGAGI. The DNA for the CDR3 is TGTGCCAGCAGTGACGGGACAGGGCAGCCCCAGCATTTT. This encodes CASSDGTGQPQHF.

The rearrangement links TRBV10-1 to TRBJ2-3; TRBD2 matches at 10 bases. The CDR3 spans 15 residues. Germline CDR1 WNHNN, CDR2 SYGVQD (reference sequence). J lost 1 base, V lost 6 bases, and 4 bases had no gene match. As DNA, the CDR3 is TGCGCCAGCAGCCGAGCGGGGGGGGGCACAGATACGCAGTATTTT. Translation: CASSRAGGGTDTQYF.

This chain uses TRBV4-3 with TRBJ1-6, with 9 bases that match TRBD1. Per the germline V gene, CDR1 is LGHNA and CDR2 is YSLEER. V was clipped by 3 bases and J by 9 bases; unmatched bases: 12. The CDR3 sequence is 17 residues long. DNA for the CDR3: TGCGCCAGCAGCCACCCCGTGGCCGGGACAGGGATTTCACCCCTCCACTTT. Protein product: CASSHPVAGTGISPLHF.

The chain has TRBV19 and TRBJ2-4; D ambiguous. Germline values: CDR1 LNHDA, CDR2 SQIVND (reference sequence). The length of the CDR3 is 11 residues. V lost 5 bases and J 7 bases, leaving 6 bases between the germline ends. In DNA, the CDR3 is TGTGCCAGTAGTTGGAGTAACATTCAGTACTTC. Translating gives CASSWSNIQYF.

CDR3 sequence: CASSYGAGGPQTQYF. The CDR3 nucleotides read TGTGCCAGCAGCTACGGAGCGGGAGGGCCACAGACCCAGTACTTC. The chain uses TRBV9 and TRBJ2-5; 10 nucleotides match TRBD2. In germline, CDR1 is SGDLS, CDR2 YYNGEE. The J segment lost 6 bases and the V segment lost 4 bases, leaving 9 bases of the junction unmatched. CDR3 length: 15 residues. Combining the CDR3 with reference TRBV9 and TRBJ2-5 gives the whole variable domain DSGVTQTPKHLITATGQRVTLRCSPRSGDLSVYWYQQSLDQGLQFLIQYYNGEERAKGNILERFSAQQFPDLHSELNLSSLELGDSALYFCASSYGAGGPQTQYFGPGTRLLVL.

The rearrangement uses TRBV11-3 and TRBJ2-2; TRBD2 matches 12 bases. Trimming removed 5 bases from V and 10 bases from J; junction bases left unmatched: 8. The CDR3 has 15 residues. CDR1 is SGHNT, CDR2 YENEEA, per germline. The CDR3 region is CASSRLAGGPTELFF. The CDR3 nucleotides are TGTGCCAGCAGCAGGCTAGCGGGAGGGCCTACGGAGCTGTTTTTT.

By its share, this clone is medium-sized. The chain is built from TRBV4-2 and TRBJ2-3; D is possibly TRBD1 or TRBD2 (7 bases each). The CDR3 is 19 amino acids. Trimming took off 1 base at V and 1 base at J, with 21 bases between the two ends. Per germline, CDR1 LGHNA and CDR2 YNFKEQ. As DNA, the CDR3 is TGTGCCAGCAGCCAAGTAGGGGGATCAGGGGGAGGGGGCACAGATACGCAGTATTTT. It translates to CASSQVGGSGGGGTDTQYF.

This clone has just a few counts. CDR3 in amino acids: CASRGSGKGNEQFF. In nucleotides, the CDR3 is TGTGCCAGCAGGGGTAGCGGGAAGGGCAATGAGCAGTTCTTC. The chain uses TRBV6-5 and TRBJ2-1; 8 bases fit TRBD2. CDR1 MNHEY and CDR2 SVGAGI come from the germline V gene. The CDR3 runs 14 residues. V was pared by 6 bases and J by 6 bases, with 7 bases of the junction left unmatched.